One T cell receptor (beta chain) is described in this entry. Its specificity is not known. The PCR had 60 Vbeta and 13 Jbeta primers. TCRdb's table, derived via immunoSEQ multiplex PCR, lists solely in-frame clones and lacks some. Found here are about 150,000 clones, about 70% of them singletons; the top ten hold approximately 2.6%. This specimen belongs to a study of cytomegalovirus exposure and HLA in healthy donors. At the level of the study: Of all 380 or so donors who were genotyped, 81% belonged to the Caucasian-associated ancestry cluster.

The CDR3 runs to 18 residues. Germline-derived CDR1 and CDR2 are MNHNS and SASEGT. Trimming stripped 1 base from V and 2 bases from J, with 19 bases between. Whole-study results and caveats: Upon later analysis, TCR association rates were observed to vary by HLA locus, being highest for DRB1 and lowest for HLA-C. A previous analysis found most TCR beta V segments productive roughly 87% or roughly 30% of the time.

Material for sequencing was PBMCs. The chain has TRBV6-1 and TRBJ2-3; D not resolved. This receptor was taken from a man in his late teens or twenties in good health and CMV-seronegative. CDR3 residues: CASSEVLATASYTDTQYF. CDR3 coding DNA: TGTGCCAGCAGTGAAGTCCTCGCAACAGCTTCCTACACAGATACGCAGTATTTT.